Below are 19 T cell receptor beta chains sequenced from a single sample in a study of blood T cell repertoires in COVID-19. TCRdb keeps only in-frame clones here, not all; method: immunoSEQ multiplex PCR. The sample holds about 260,000 clones, around nine tenths seen once. The specimen sequenced was peripheral blood. The receptors come from a woman aged 30 to 39 with COVID-19, enrolled during active disease.

The V and J genes are TRBV5-1 and TRBJ2-1; 10 bases line up with TRBD2. CDR1 is SGHRS, CDR2 YFSETQ, per germline. Unmatched junction bases numbered 10, after V lost 4 bases and J lost 9 bases. The CDR3 sequence is 15 residues long. The CDR3 loop is CASSPGLAGVLEQFF. CDR3 DNA sequence: TGCGCCAGCAGCCCTGGGCTAGCGGGAGTACTTGAGCAGTTCTTC. Looking up the rest from reference TRBV5-1 and TRBJ2-1 gives the full variable domain: KAGVTQTPRYLIKTRGQQVTLSCSPISGHRSVSWYQQTPGQGLQFLFEYFSETQRNKGNFPGRFSGRQFSNSRSEMNVSTLELGDSALYLCASSPGLAGVLEQFFGPGTRLTVL.

This chain links TRBV28 with TRBJ1-5; 9 bases fit TRBD1. The V gene's germline CDR1 is MDHEN and CDR2 SYDVKM. The J segment lost 6 bases and the V segment lost 2 bases, leaving 5 bases of the junction unmatched. This CDR3 comprises 15 residues. As DNA, the CDR3 is TGTGCCAGCAGTTTAACTATGACAGGGGGTCAGCCCCAGCATTTT. Protein sequence: CASSLTMTGGQPQHF.

This chain connects TRBV9 to TRBJ2-2; D is ambiguous. This CDR3 has 11 residues. The germline V and J ends were trimmed by 4 bases and 8 bases, with 6 bases remaining between them. In germline, CDR1 is SGDLS, CDR2 YYNGEE. The CDR3 loop is CASSLAGELFF. CDR3 DNA: TGTGCCAGCAGCTTAGCTGGGGAGCTGTTTTTT.

This chain links TRBV9 with TRBJ1-1, with D uncertain. Between the trimmed V and J ends, which lost 0 bases and 10 bases, there was a span of 16 bases. The CDR3 covers 14 residues. Germline CDR1 reads SGDLS; CDR2 reads YYNGEE. The DNA for the CDR3 is TGTGCCAGCAGCGTAGCTGGCCTCCGCGGAGCAGCTTTCTTT. Amino acids: CASSVAGLRGAAFF.

The chain is built from TRBV2 and TRBJ1-1; TRBD1 matches 7 bases. V was clipped by 4 bases and J by 11 bases; unmatched bases: 10. Per the germline V gene, CDR1 is SNHLY and CDR2 is FYNNEI. This CDR3 region has 13 residues. The CDR3 nucleotides read TGTGCCAGCAGTGCCCTCGACAGGGTGAGGGCTTTCTTT. Translating gives CASSALDRVRAFF. Filled out from reference TRBV2 and TRBJ1-1, the complete variable domain reads EPEVTQTPSHQVTQMGQEVILRCVPISNHLYFYWYRQILGQKVEFLVSFYNNEISEKSEIFDDQFSVERPDGSNFTLKIRSTKLEDSAMYFCASSALDRVRAFFGQGTRLTVV.

The gene calls are TRBV5-6 and TRBJ1-5; tentative D call: TRBD1 (5 bases). CDR1 is SGHDT, CDR2 YYEEEE, per germline. The CDR3 extends over 14 amino acids. V was cut by 2 bases and J by 5 bases, with 11 bases left in between. The CDR3 sequence: CASSLGARDQPQHF. DNA for the CDR3: TGTGCCAGCAGCTTAGGGGCCAGAGATCAGCCCCAGCATTTT.

This rearrangement joins TRBV28 to TRBJ1-5; possible D gene TRBD1, 6 bases. Trimming pared 2 bases from V and 6 bases from J, leaving 11 bases between. Germline V gene data show CDR1 as MDHEN and CDR2 as SYDVKM. The CDR3 contains 14 residues. The CDR3 DNA reads as TGTGCCAGCAGTTTAGCCGGCAGGGGTCAGCCCCAGCATTTT. Amino acid sequence: CASSLAGRGQPQHF.

The V call is TRBV2, the J call TRBJ2-1; 11 positions match TRBD2. CDR1 is SNHLY, CDR2 FYNNEI, per germline. This CDR3 spans 15 amino acids. The V and J ends lost 6 bases and 2 bases, in that order; junction bases with no gene match: 3. The DNA of the CDR3 is TGTGCCAGCAGCGGGGGACTAGCGGCCTACAATGAGCAGTTCTTC. Translation: CASSGGLAAYNEQFF. Combining the CDR3 with reference TRBV2 and TRBJ2-1 gives the whole variable domain EPEVTQTPSHQVTQMGQEVILRCVPISNHLYFYWYRQILGQKVEFLVSFYNNEISEKSEIFDDQFSVERPDGSNFTLKIRSTKLEDSAMYFCASSGGLAAYNEQFFGPGTRLTVL.

This clone was counted a single time. This chain connects TRBV7-8 to TRBJ2-5; weak D call: TRBD2 (6 bases). The CDR3 consists of 15 residues. Between the trimmed V and J ends, which lost 1 base and 5 bases, there was a span of 14 bases. CDR1 and CDR2 (germline): SGHVS, FQNEAQ. The CDR3 reads CASSLGLGGSETQYF. The CDR3 coding sequence is TGTGCCAGCAGCTTAGGACTTGGGGGGAGTGAGACCCAGTACTTC.

The rearrangement uses TRBV2 and TRBJ1-4; perhaps TRBD1 as D (5 bases). Germline values: CDR1 SNHLY, CDR2 FYNNEI. The V end lost 6 bases, the J end lost 5 bases, and 16 bases lay between the germline ends. There are 15 residues in the CDR3. The CDR3 nucleotides read TGTGCCAGCAGCCCTAGCTGGGGGGAGAATGAAAAACTGTTTTTT. This sequence encodes CASSPSWGENEKLFF.

The chain combines TRBV4-1 with TRBJ1-4; 7 positions match TRBD1. This CDR3 spans 16 amino acids. V lost 4 bases to trimming and J lost 4 bases; unmatched junction nucleotides: 9. Germline V gene lookup returns CDR1 MGHRA and CDR2 YSYEKL. The CDR3 DNA follows: TGCGCCAGCAGCCTCTCGGGACAGAACTTTAATGAAAAACTGTTTTTT. Its protein is CASSLSGQNFNEKLFF.

V usage is TRBV7-9 and J usage is TRBJ1-1, with a tentative D call TRBD1 (5 bases). From germline, CDR1 is SEHNR and CDR2 FQNEAQ (reference sequence). V lost 1 base, J lost 2 bases, and 11 bases lay in between. The CDR3 runs to 15 residues. DNA for the CDR3: TGTGCCAGCAGCTTAGAGGGGCTCCATAACACTGAAGCTTTCTTT. It yields the protein CASSLEGLHNTEAFF.

This rearrangement joins TRBV20-1 to TRBJ1-5; possibly TRBD1 for D (6 bases). Germline V gene data show CDR1 as DFQATT and CDR2 as SNEGSKA (reference sequence). The CDR3 contains 13 residues. V gave up 3 bases and J gave up 3 bases, with 9 bases separating them. The CDR3 here is CSASGQTNQPQHF. DNA for the CDR3: TGCAGTGCTAGTGGACAGACCAATCAGCCCCAGCATTTT.

This chain connects TRBV4-1 to TRBJ2-7; 9 bases align to TRBD1. V lost 1 base to trimming and J lost 4 bases; unmatched junction nucleotides: 8. CDR1 MGHRA and CDR2 YSYEKL come from the germline V gene. CDR3 size: 16 residues. As DNA, the CDR3 is TGCGCCAGCAGCCAAGTTGGCCGGGACAGGGCATACGAGCAGTACTTC. Its protein is CASSQVGRDRAYEQYF.

J is TRBJ1-6 and V is TRBV5-1; 8 bases are a match to TRBD1. The V gene end was trimmed by 5 bases and the J gene end by 0 bases; junction bases not matched to a gene: 10. CDR3 size: 18 residues. The germline V gene encodes CDR1 SGHRS and CDR2 YFSETQ. CDR3 nucleotides: TGCGCCAGCAGTCACCGGGGGGACAGGAGCTCCTATAATTCACCCCTCCACTTT. This sequence encodes CASSHRGDRSSYNSPLHF.

This sequence joins TRBV9 and TRBJ2-3; perhaps TRBD1 as D (6 bases). The CDR3 spans 12 residues. Trimming removed 1 base at V and 10 bases at J, with 10 bases between. Germline V CDR1 and CDR2: SGDLS, YYNGEE. CDR3 amino acids: CASSVRDIPQYF. The CDR3 nucleotides are TGTGCCAGCAGCGTAAGGGACATCCCGCAGTATTTT. The entire variable domain, with the rest obtained from reference TRBV9 and TRBJ2-3, is as follows: DSGVTQTPKHLITATGQRVTLRCSPRSGDLSVYWYQQSLDQGLQFLIQYYNGEERAKGNILERFSAQQFPDLHSELNLSSLELGDSALYFCASSVRDIPQYFGPGTRLTVL.

This clone was seen only a few times. The gene calls are TRBV27 and TRBJ2-3; TRBD2 aligns across 8 bases. With V trimmed by 3 bases and J by 5 bases, 13 bases remained unmatched. Germline lookup yields CDR1 MNHEY and CDR2 SMNVEV (reference sequence). This CDR3 has 17 residues. CDR3 nucleotides: TGTGCCAGCAGTTTCCCCCCCGGAGCGGGAGATGTAGATACGCAGTATTTT. The encoded protein is CASSFPPGAGDVDTQYF.

The gene calls are TRBV5-1 and TRBJ1-2; D may be TRBD1 (6 bases). The CDR3 spans 11 residues. Trimming cost V 6 bases and J 3 bases, with 6 bases left between them. The germline V gene has CDR1 SGHRS and CDR2 YFSETQ. DNA for the CDR3: TGCGCCAGCACAGGGGACTATGGCTACACCTTC. The encoded protein is CASTGDYGYTF.

The chain recombines TRBV6-5 with TRBJ2-1; D perhaps matches TRBD1 (6 bases). Trimming removed 6 bases from V and 0 bases from J, with 12 bases in between. The CDR3 covers 15 residues. Looked up from germline, CDR1 is MNHEY and CDR2 is SVGAGI. CDR3 region: CASRQGISSYNEQFF. The CDR3, as DNA: TGTGCCAGCAGACAGGGTATAAGCTCCTACAATGAGCAGTTCTTC.